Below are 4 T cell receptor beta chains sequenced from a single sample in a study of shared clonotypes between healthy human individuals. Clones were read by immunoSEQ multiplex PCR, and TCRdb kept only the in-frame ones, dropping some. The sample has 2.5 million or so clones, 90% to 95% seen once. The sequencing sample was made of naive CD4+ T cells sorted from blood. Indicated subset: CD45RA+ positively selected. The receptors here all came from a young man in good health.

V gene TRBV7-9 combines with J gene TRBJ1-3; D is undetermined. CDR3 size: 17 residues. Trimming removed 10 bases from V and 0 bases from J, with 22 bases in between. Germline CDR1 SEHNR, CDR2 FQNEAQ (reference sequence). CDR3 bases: TGTGCCACATCGCCCCCCCAGGACCCTTCCTCTGGAAACACCATATATTTT. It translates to CATSPPQDPSSGNTIYF.

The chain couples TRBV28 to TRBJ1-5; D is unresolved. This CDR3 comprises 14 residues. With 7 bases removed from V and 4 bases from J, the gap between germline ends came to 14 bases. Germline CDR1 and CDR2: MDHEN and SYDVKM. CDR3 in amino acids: CASTPTAPNQPQHF. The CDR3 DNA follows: TGTGCCAGCACCCCGACGGCTCCTAATCAGCCCCAGCATTTT.

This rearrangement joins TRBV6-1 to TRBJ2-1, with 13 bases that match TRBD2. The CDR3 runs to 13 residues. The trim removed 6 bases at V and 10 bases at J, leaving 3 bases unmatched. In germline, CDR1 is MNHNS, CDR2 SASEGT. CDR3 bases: TGTGCCAGCAGACTAGCGGGAGGGCACGAGCAGTTCTTC. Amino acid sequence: CASRLAGGHEQFF.

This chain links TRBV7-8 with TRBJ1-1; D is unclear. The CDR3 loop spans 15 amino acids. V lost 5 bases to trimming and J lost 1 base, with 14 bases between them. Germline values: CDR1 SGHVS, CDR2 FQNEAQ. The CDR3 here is CASSPNRVGNTEAFF. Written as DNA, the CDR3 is TGTGCCAGCAGCCCTAACCGAGTGGGGAACACTGAAGCTTTCTTT. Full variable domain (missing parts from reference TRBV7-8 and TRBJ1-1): GAGVSQSPRYKVAKRGQDVALRCDPISGHVSLFWYQQALGQGPEFLTYFQNEAQLDKSGLPSDRFFAERPEGSVSTLKIQRTQQEDSAVYLCASSPNRVGNTEAFFGQGTRLTVV.